A selection of T cell receptor beta chains follows, all from one sample in a study of T cell responses to AZD1222 COVID-19 vaccine. Here immunoSEQ multiplex PCR was the method, and the copy in TCRdb shows in-frame clones only, minus some. Among about 93,000 clones listed, 65% to 90% were seen once. The input for sequencing was peripheral blood, taken on day 0 of AZD1222 vaccination. The receptor source for this set is an adult in good health. The CDR3 runs from the conserved cysteine through the conserved F or W. The D gene is left open where the match is weak. Size tells how often a clone was seen (once, few, many) or the class of an expanded clone, and some rows leave it out.

v_call,d_call,j_call,clone_size,cdr3_nt,cdr3_aa
TRBV5-8,.,TRBJ1-1,.,TGTGCCAGCAGCTTAGCGGACCTGAACACTGAAGCTTTCTTT,CASSLADLNTEAFF
TRBV7-3,.,TRBJ1-2,.,TGTGCCAGCAGCTTAGGGGACAACTATGGCTACACCTTC,CASSLGDNYGYTF
TRBV7-2,.,TRBJ2-7,.,TGTGCCAGCAGCTACGAGCAGTACTTC,CASSYEQYF
TRBV12-3/TRBV12-4,.,TRBJ2-1,.,TGTGCCAGCAGTTTAGGCCAATACAATGAGCAGTTCTTC,CASSLGQYNEQFF
TRBV6-5,.,TRBJ1-3,.,TGTGCCAGCAGCCTCCAGTCGGCAGGGGAAAACACCATATATTTT,CASSLQSAGENTIYF
TRBV19,.,TRBJ2-7,few,TGTGCCCGCCGAGGGACCCGAGCCTACGAGCAGTACTTC,CARRGTRAYEQYF
TRBV7-2,TRBD2,TRBJ2-3,few,TGTGCCAGCAGCTTAGCGGTGGCTAGCGGGAGTCGGACAGATACGCAGTATTTT,CASSLAVASGSRTDTQYF
TRBV6-2/TRBV6-3,TRBD2,TRBJ2-3,few,TGTGCCAGCAGTTACTTCGCGGGAGGGCCCTCAGATACGCAGTATTTT,CASSYFAGGPSDTQYF
TRBV28,TRBD1,TRBJ1-3,.,TGTGCCAGCGGAGGGGACAGCTCCTCTGGAAACACCATATATTTT,CASGGDSSSGNTIYF
TRBV7-3,.,TRBJ1-1,.,TGTGCCAGCAGCTTAACGAACAGAGGCACTGAAGCTTTCTTT,CASSLTNRGTEAFF
TRBV15,TRBD2,TRBJ2-1,.,TGTGCCACCAGCAATGGACTAGCGGGAGGTTACAATGAGCAGTTCTTC,CATSNGLAGGYNEQFF
TRBV3-1/TRBV3-2,.,TRBJ2-1,.,TGTGCCAGCAGCCGGGGACGTCCCGGGGAGCAGTTCTTC,CASSRGRPGEQFF
TRBV10-3,TRBD1,TRBJ1-1,.,TGTGCCATCAGTGAAGTACAGGGGCCAACTGAAGCTTTCTTT,CAISEVQGPTEAFF
TRBV5-6,.,TRBJ1-5,.,TGTGCCAGCAGCCTTAACACCCTTAGCAATCAGCCCCAGCATTTT,CASSLNTLSNQPQHF
TRBV19,.,TRBJ1-5,.,TGTGCCAGTAGTATAGCTGGCAATCAGCCCCAGCATTTT,CASSIAGNQPQHF
TRBV28,.,TRBJ1-4,.,TGTGCCATCAGAGGGGGAGGCGATGAAAAACTGTTTTTT,CAIRGGGDEKLFF
TRBV7-9,.,TRBJ1-1,.,TGTGCCAGCAGCTTAGCAGGGGGTCATGAAGCTTTCTTT,CASSLAGGHEAFF
TRBV5-1,.,TRBJ1-1,.,TGCGCCAGCAGCGCGAGCCACAGGATGAACACTGAAGCTTTCTTT,CASSASHRMNTEAFF
TRBV28,TRBD1,TRBJ1-4,.,TGTGCCAGCAGTTTTTCGGGACAGGGGAATGAAAAACTGTTTTTT,CASSFSGQGNEKLFF
TRBV18,.,TRBJ1-4,once,TGTGCCAGCTCACCACCCGCCCAGGGTCTCGCTGAAAAACTGTTTTTT,CASSPPAQGLAEKLFF
TRBV5-1,.,TRBJ2-2,.,TGCGCCAGCAGCTTCGGGGTAGCCACCGGGGAGCTGTTTTTT,CASSFGVATGELFF
TRBV6-4,TRBD1,TRBJ1-2,.,TGTGCCAGCAGTGAAGGAGGACAGGGTCAGGGCTACACCTTC,CASSEGGQGQGYTF
TRBV6-5,TRBD2,TRBJ2-7,.,TGTGCCAGCAGTTTTCGACTAGCGGGAGGGCCCTACGAGCAGTACTTC,CASSFRLAGGPYEQYF
TRBV12-3/TRBV12-4,.,TRBJ2-1,.,TGTGCCAGCAGTTTACGACGGGCATATGAGCAGTTCTTC,CASSLRRAYEQFF
TRBV28,.,TRBJ1-1,few,TGTGCCAGCAGGAAGACGGTGAACACTGAAGCTTTCTTT,CASRKTVNTEAFF
TRBV10-1,.,TRBJ2-7,.,TGCGCCAGCAGGCCGAGCTACGAGCAGTACTTC,CASRPSYEQYF
TRBV25-1,.,TRBJ1-6,.,TGTGCCAGCAGTGAACCGGAGGGGATTTATAATTCACCCCTCCACTTT,CASSEPEGIYNSPLHF
TRBV11-3,.,TRBJ1-1,once,TGTGCCAGCAGCATGGGACGAAGTGAAGCTTTCTTT,CASSMGRSEAFF
TRBV27,TRBD1,TRBJ1-1,.,TGTGCCAGCAGGCCTCTCGGCGGACAGGTTTCAGCTTTCTTT,CASRPLGGQVSAFF
TRBV7-8,.,TRBJ2-2,.,TGTGCCAGCAGCATTCGGACGGATCCGAACACCGGGGAGCTGTTTTTT,CASSIRTDPNTGELFF
TRBV3-1/TRBV3-2,.,TRBJ1-6,.,TGTGCCAGCAGCCAAGATATCGGGGGACGATCACCCCTCCACTTT,CASSQDIGGRSPLHF
TRBV9,.,TRBJ2-2,.,TGTGCCAGCAGCGTTGGGGGCACAAACACCGGGGAGCTGTTTTTT,CASSVGGTNTGELFF
TRBV7-9,.,TRBJ1-4,once,TGTGCCAGCAGCCCGTTTGCAACTAATGAAAAACTGTTTTTT,CASSPFATNEKLFF
TRBV11-2,.,TRBJ1-1,once,TGTGCCAGCAGCTTAGGCGGTGAAGCTTTCTTT,CASSLGGEAFF
TRBV19,TRBD1,TRBJ1-2,.,TGTGCCAGTAGCCGAATAGGGACAGGCCTCGGGGGCTACACCTTC,CASSRIGTGLGGYTF
TRBV14,TRBD1,TRBJ1-3,.,TGTGCCAGCAGCCAAGTCCGCAGGACAGGGGTTGGAAACACCATATATTTT,CASSQVRRTGVGNTIYF
TRBV3-1/TRBV3-2,TRBD2,TRBJ2-3,.,TGTGCCAGCAGCCCAAGAACGGGACTAGCGGGAGGGCCATGGACAGATACGCAGTATTTT,CASSPRTGLAGGPWTDTQYF
TRBV19,TRBD2,TRBJ2-3,once,TGTGCCAGTAGTATTGGGACTAGTAGTGGAGATACGCAGTATTTT,CASSIGTSSGDTQYF
TRBV7-9,.,TRBJ2-2,.,TGTGCCAGCAGCTCAGGTTATGGCACCGGGGAGCTGTTTTTT,CASSSGYGTGELFF
TRBV6-1,.,TRBJ1-5,.,TGTGCCAGCAGTGAAGTAGACAGTGGCACTCAGCCCCAGCATTTT,CASSEVDSGTQPQHF
TRBV19,.,TRBJ2-1,.,TGTGCCAGTAGTATAGGCTGGAGAGGGCACGGGGTTAGTGGAATTAACAATGAGCAGTTCTTC,CASSIGWRGHGVSGINNEQFF
TRBV6-5,.,TRBJ1-3,.,TGTGCCAGCAGTTACTATAGTCCTGGAAACACCATATATTTT,CASSYYSPGNTIYF
TRBV19,TRBD1,TRBJ2-3,.,TGTGCCAGTAGTATAGCGATGGGCGGGACAGGGACCACAGATACGCAGTATTTT,CASSIAMGGTGTTDTQYF
TRBV7-2,TRBD2,TRBJ2-7,.,TGTGCCAGCAGCTTAGCGGGGACTAGCCCCTACGAGCAGTACTTC,CASSLAGTSPYEQYF
TRBV2,.,TRBJ1-6,.,TGTGCCAGCCGGGACTTTAGCTCCTATAATTCACCCCTCCACTTT,CASRDFSSYNSPLHF
TRBV28,TRBD2,TRBJ2-7,.,TGTGCCAGCAGGACGGGAGGGACTAGCATATACGAGCAGTACTTC,CASRTGGTSIYEQYF
TRBV29-1,.,TRBJ2-7,.,TGCAGCGCCAAGGACAGCAACTCCTACGAGCAGTACTTC,CSAKDSNSYEQYF
TRBV6-1,TRBD1,TRBJ2-7,.,TGTGCCAGCAGTGAACTCGGGACAGGGGTGGTTACGCAGTACTTC,CASSELGTGVVTQYF
TRBV23-1,.,TRBJ1-1,.,TGCGCCAGCAGTCAATTTAGGGGGGTACGCTCCCTGAACACTGAAGCTTTCTTT,CASSQFRGVRSLNTEAFF
TRBV5-4,TRBD2,TRBJ2-5,.,TGTGCCAGCAGCTTGGCGCTAGCGGGAGTAGTCGGAGAGACCCAGTACTTC,CASSLALAGVVGETQYF
TRBV6-2/TRBV6-3,TRBD2,TRBJ2-1,once,TGTGCCAGCAGTGGACAGACAGCGGGAGTACCCCCTGAGCAGTTCTTC,CASSGQTAGVPPEQFF
TRBV7-9,.,TRBJ2-1,few,TGTGCCAGCAGCGACCGTAGCGGTGAGCAGTTCTTC,CASSDRSGEQFF
TRBV6-1,.,TRBJ1-4,.,TGTGCCAGCAGTGAGGGGTGGGCTAATGAAAAACTGTTTTTT,CASSEGWANEKLFF
TRBV19,.,TRBJ1-5,once,TGTGCCGCCGCGAGTCTGAATCAGCCCCAGCATTTT,CAAASLNQPQHF
TRBV5-5,.,TRBJ2-3,.,TGTGCCAGCAGCTTGTCCACAGATACGCAGTATTTT,CASSLSTDTQYF
TRBV6-5,TRBD1,TRBJ2-2,.,TGTGCCAGCAGTTACCCCGACAGGGCGAACACCGGGGAGCTGTTTTTT,CASSYPDRANTGELFF
TRBV27,.,TRBJ2-4,.,TGTGCCAGCAGTTTAAGGGGGGCCAAAAACATTCAGTACTTC,CASSLRGAKNIQYF
TRBV7-2,.,TRBJ2-7,.,TGTGCCAGCAGCTTATTCGCCCGACTGACTGGGGGGATGGAGCAGTACTTC,CASSLFARLTGGMEQYF
TRBV7-2,.,TRBJ1-5,.,TGTGCCAGCAGTCCTGGACAGCCTATTAGCAATCAGCCCCAGCATTTT,CASSPGQPISNQPQHF